This TCR beta chain stems from a study of T cell responses to AZD1222 COVID-19 vaccine. General study points: An increase in Spike-specific TCR breadth and depth was observed after two AZD1222 doses.

This table comes from immunoSEQ multiplex PCR, and its TCRdb copy is limited to in-frame clones, with some not included. This table holds approximately 70,000 clones, 75% to 85% found once. Points on this clone: Its target is unknown.

CDR1 and CDR2 (germline): WNHNN, SYGVQD (reference sequence). The CDR3 totals 13 residues. V shed 10 bases, J shed 4 bases, and the junction held 6 bases outside the gene matches. The rearrangement links TRBV10-1 to TRBJ1-4; the match to TRBD1 covers 7 bases. Sequenced material: peripheral blood, taken on day 0 of AZD1222 vaccination. This clonotype was obtained from an adult in good health. CDR3 DNA sequence: TGCGCCATGATCGGGACAGATAATGAAAAACTGTTTTTT. Its translation: CAMIGTDNEKLFF.